The present TCR beta chain was sequenced within a study of blood T cell repertoires in COVID-19. At the level of the study: There were acute and convalescent COVID-19 samples, and they came from the United States, Italy and Spain.

Germline lookup yields CDR1 SGHVS and CDR2 FQNEAQ. J lost 2 bases, V lost 5 bases, and 13 bases had no gene match. The CDR3 runs 18 residues. Authors' methods: Researchers report that nucleated cell counts were estimated from reference gene primer amplification. Assay: immunoSEQ multiplex PCR; the TCRdb copy retains only in-frame clones and omits some. V, J and clone size are taken as reported in that table, and D and trimming were inferred from the DNA itself. This sample carries about 180,000 clones, about nine tenths of them seen once, and the ten largest clones take roughly 20%. The sequence derives from a man aged 65 to 85 with active or convalescent COVID-19. Sample: peripheral blood. V usage is TRBV7-8 and J usage is TRBJ1-3; 9 nucleotides match TRBD1. The CDR3 spells CASSTENRDRVAGNTIYF. CDR3 DNA sequence: TGTGCCAGCAGCACAGAGAACCGGGACAGGGTGGCTGGAAACACCATATATTTT.